These 11 T cell receptor beta chains were sequenced from one sample in a study of CD8 T cells in Susac syndrome. Random hexamers were used to reverse transcribe 0.5 to 1 ug of RNA. TCRdb re-called the immunoSEQ multiplex PCR reads with MiXCR, one entry per CDR3 protein. The repertoire has about 47,000 distinct CDR3 sequences, around 92% of them found once; the top ten carry around 0.45%. Sequencing was done on a sample of CD8+ T cells from PBMCs. These receptors originate from a human donor in good health.

The chain employs TRBV7-9 and TRBJ1-5; D gene ambiguous. V was pared by 5 bases and J by 2 bases, with 10 bases between. The germline V gene has CDR1 SEHNR and CDR2 FQNEAQ (reference sequence). CDR3 length: 14 residues. CDR3 nucleotides: TGTGCCAGCAGCAAGGTTGGGGGCAATCAGCCCCAGCATTTT. It yields the protein CASSKVGGNQPQHF.

The chain combines TRBV7-9 with TRBJ2-3, with 11 bases aligning to TRBD2. The CDR3 loop spans 17 amino acids. V dropped 5 bases and J dropped 3; count of bases not matched to a gene: 10. Germline lookup yields CDR1 SEHNR and CDR2 FQNEAQ (reference sequence). The CDR3 DNA reads as TGTGCCAGCAGCCCGACTACTAGCGGGAGACGAACAGATACGCAGTATTTT. Translated, it gives CASSPTTSGRRTDTQYF.

This chain links TRBV30 with TRBJ1-1; the D is unclear. The CDR3 runs to 13 residues. Trimming cost V 3 bases and J 3 bases, with 11 bases left between them. Germline V lookup: CDR1 GTSNPN, CDR2 SVGIG (reference sequence). The CDR3: CAWSVLRDTEAFF. CDR3 DNA: TGTGCCTGGAGCGTCCTAAGGGACACTGAAGCTTTCTTT.

J is TRBJ1-2 and V is TRBV4-3; D unclear. Looked up from germline, CDR1 is LGHNA and CDR2 is YSLEER. Trimming removed 1 base from V and 2 bases from J, with 11 bases in between. CDR3 length: 15 residues. The CDR3 here is CASSQVYPINYGYTF. CDR3 bases: TGCGCCAGCAGCCAAGTATATCCGATCAACTATGGCTACACCTTC.

The rearrangement joins TRBV3-1 to TRBJ2-7; D might be TRBD2 (5 bases). Germline CDR1 reads LGHDT; CDR2 reads YNNKEL (reference sequence). Trimming removed 0 bases from V and 1 base from J, with 7 bases in between. The CDR3 is 14 residues long. CDR3 DNA: TGTGCCAGCAGCCAAGATCTAGCTTCCTACGAGCAGTACTTC. It yields the protein CASSQDLASYEQYF.

This clonotype was picked up one time. An end of the junction differs from the germline gene, which may be a read error. The J gene is TRBJ2-4, the V gene TRBV7-9; 8 nucleotides agree with TRBD1. CDR1 is SEHNR and CDR2 is FQNEAQ in the germline V gene (reference sequence). The CDR3 sequence is 12 residues long. The CDR3 loop is CASSLLGTGTDF. The CDR3 coding sequence is TGTGCCAGCAGCTTACTAGGGACAGGCACGGACTTC.

The chain is built from TRBV13 and TRBJ2-5, with D maybe TRBD1 (5 bases). The CDR3 length is 14 residues. V was clipped by 2 bases and J by 2 bases, with 9 bases between them. The germline gives CDR1 PRHDT, CDR2 FYEKMQ (reference sequence). The CDR3 spells CASSLRQIQETQYF. The CDR3 nucleotides are TGTGCCAGCAGCTTAAGACAGATACAAGAGACCCAGTACTTC. Drawing the rest from reference TRBV13 and TRBJ2-5, the complete variable domain is AAGVIQSPRHLIKEKRETATLKCYPIPRHDTVYWYQQGPGQDPQFLISFYEKMQSDKGSIPDRFSAQQFSDYHSELNMSSLELGDSALYFCASSLRQIQETQYFGPGTRLLVL.

This chain links TRBV5-6 with TRBJ2-5; 12 bases agree with TRBD2. CDR3 length equals 20 residues. Germline trimming cut 3 bases from V and 5 bases from J; bases unmatched to any gene: 20. Per the germline V gene, CDR1 is SGHDT and CDR2 is YYEEEE. CDR3 sequence reads: CASSSSEGTSGFDVGETQYF. The CDR3 DNA reads TGTGCCAGCAGCTCCTCGGAGGGGACTAGCGGGTTCGATGTCGGGGAGACCCAGTACTTC.

V is TRBV7-9 and J is TRBJ2-7, with 10 bases lining up with TRBD2. Germline V gives CDR1 SEHNR, CDR2 FQNEAQ (reference sequence). After removal of 2 bases from V and 7 bases from J, the junction contained 8 bases not matched to a gene. This CDR3 has 15 amino acids. Here the CDR3 reads CASSLQSSGSMEQYF. The CDR3 DNA sequence: TGTGCCAGCAGCTTACAATCTAGCGGGAGTATGGAGCAGTACTTC.

The V and J genes are TRBV4-1 and TRBJ2-7, with D hard to call. Germline CDR1 is MGHRA and CDR2 is YSYEKL. Trimming left V 0 bases short and J 0 bases short, with 9 bases between. The CDR3 runs 15 residues. CDR3 nucleotides: TGCGCCAGCAGCCAAGATCAGGAACTCTCCTACGAGCAGTACTTC. Translated: CASSQDQELSYEQYF.

The chain combines TRBV7-6 with TRBJ2-1, with 10 bases lining up with TRBD2. The CDR3 is made up of 18 amino acids. V dropped 4 bases and J dropped 0; count of bases not matched to a gene: 9. Germline V gene lookup returns CDR1 SGHVS and CDR2 FNYEAQ. The CDR3 bases are TGTGCCAGCAGCTGGGTGGCTAGCGGGAGTACCTCCTACAATGAGCAGTTCTTC. Amino acid sequence: CASSWVASGSTSYNEQFF.